Shown below are 19 T cell receptor beta chains from a single sample sequenced in a study of T cell responses to AZD1222 COVID-19 vaccine. This table comes from immunoSEQ multiplex PCR, and its TCRdb copy is limited to in-frame clones, with some not included. The sample comprises about 72,000 clones, roughly nine tenths of which are singletons, and more than 25% rests with the top ten. This specimen consisted of peripheral blood, obtained 28 days after the second AZD1222 dose. These receptors were taken from an adult who received the AZD1222 COVID-19 vaccine.

This chain connects TRBV5-8 to TRBJ1-3; D perhaps matches TRBD1 (6 bases). This CDR3 comprises 16 residues. V was trimmed by 0 bases and J by 3 bases, leaving 13 bases between them. In germline, CDR1 is SGHTS, CDR2 YDEGEE. The chain's CDR3 is CASSLDHRAFGNTIYF. CDR3 nucleotides: TGTGCCAGCAGCTTGGACCACAGGGCTTTTGGAAACACCATATATTTT.

The rearrangement joins TRBV6-2 or TRBV6-3 to TRBJ2-7; D may match TRBD1 or TRBD2 (5 bases each). V dropped 2 bases and J dropped 3 bases, with 8 bases sitting between them. The CDR3 is made up of 13 amino acids. From germline, CDR1 is MNHEY and CDR2 SVGEGT. CDR3 residues: CASSYGTLYEQYF. CDR3 DNA sequence: TGTGCCAGCAGTTACGGGACCCTCTACGAGCAGTACTTC.

The chain is built from TRBV7-9 and TRBJ2-3; 7 bases align to TRBD2. CDR1 is SEHNR and CDR2 is FQNEAQ in the germline V gene (reference sequence). The CDR3 totals 15 residues. The junction had 7 bases not matched to a gene; V was cut back by 5 bases and J by 2 bases. CDR3 sequence: CASSGGRGVTDTQYF. The DNA for the CDR3 is TGTGCCAGCAGCGGAGGCCGGGGGGTCACAGATACGCAGTATTTT.

The chain uses TRBV30 and TRBJ1-6; TRBD1 matches at 9 bases. The germline V gene has CDR1 GTSNPN and CDR2 SVGIG (reference sequence). Trimming took 3 bases from V and 5 from J; bases not matched to a gene: 11. The CDR3 has 17 residues. The chain's CDR3 is CAWRSEQGAADNSPLHF. DNA of the CDR3: TGTGCCTGGAGATCCGAACAGGGGGCGGCGGATAATTCACCCCTCCACTTT. Complete variable domain (other parts from reference TRBV30 and TRBJ1-6): SQTIHQWPATLVQPVGSPLSLECTVEGTSNPNLYWYRQAAGRGLQLLFYSVGIGQISSEVPQNLSASRPQDRQFILSSKKLLLSDSGFYLCAWRSEQGAADNSPLHFGNGTRLTVT.

The chain employs TRBV28 and TRBJ1-2; possibly TRBD1 for D (6 bases). The CDR3 sequence is 17 residues long. Germline CDR1 reads MDHEN; CDR2 reads SYDVKM. The V end lost 8 bases, the J end lost 8 bases, and 30 bases lay between the germline ends. The CDR3 region is CASGTRQALGQTGGYTF. CDR3 nucleotide sequence: TGTGCCAGCGGGACGCGACAGGCATTAGGGCAGACGGGGGGCTACACCTTC.

The chain has TRBV29-1 and TRBJ1-1; the D is unclear. V lost 2 bases and J 3 bases, leaving 13 bases between the germline ends. Per germline, CDR1 SQVTM and CDR2 ANQGSEA. The CDR3 has 14 amino acids. As DNA, the CDR3 is TGCAGCGTTGAAAAGGCCCTCACCGACACTGAAGCTTTCTTT. This encodes CSVEKALTDTEAFF.

The chain joins TRBV28 to TRBJ2-7; D ambiguous. Per the germline V gene, CDR1 is MDHEN and CDR2 is SYDVKM. V lost 4 bases and J 3 bases, leaving 13 bases between the germline ends. There are 14 residues in the CDR3. The DNA for the CDR3 is TGTGCCAGCAGTTCTTTGGGCAGAAACTACGAGCAGTACTTC. Its translation is CASSSLGRNYEQYF.

The CDR3 reads CASTTSTGVEQYF. The CDR3 nucleotides read TGTGCCAGCACCACATCGACAGGGGTCGAGCAGTACTTC. V gene TRBV28 combines with J gene TRBJ2-7; 8 bases map to TRBD1. Germline V gives CDR1 MDHEN, CDR2 SYDVKM. The CDR3 is made up of 13 amino acids. Germline trimming cut 7 bases from V and 6 bases from J; bases unmatched to any gene: 8.

Written as DNA, the CDR3 is TGTGCCAGCAGCTTCTCGACAGGGAACTACGAGCAGTACTTC. This gives the protein CASSFSTGNYEQYF. This chain connects TRBV5-5 to TRBJ2-7; TRBD1 matches at 7 bases. The CDR3 is made up of 14 amino acids. V shed 2 bases, J shed 3 bases, and the junction held 5 bases outside the gene matches. Germline V lookup: CDR1 SGHKS, CDR2 YYEKEE (reference sequence).

The chain combines TRBV5-1 with TRBJ1-2; perhaps TRBD1 as D (6 bases). The CDR3 sequence is 14 residues long. Trimming shortened V by 4 bases and J by 5 bases, and 15 bases separated the two germline ends. Germline V gene sequence: CDR1 SGHRS, CDR2 YFSETQ. The CDR3 loop reads CASSIRGQEYGYTF. The CDR3 DNA follows: TGCGCCAGCAGCATCCGGGGGCAGGAATATGGCTACACCTTC.

CDR3 residues: CASSQDRVSSDEQYF. CDR3 DNA: TGTGCCAGCAGCCAAGATCGGGTCTCTTCGGACGAGCAGTACTTC. This chain uses TRBV4-2 with TRBJ2-7, with D unresolved. Germline V gives CDR1 LGHNA, CDR2 YNFKEQ. The V and J ends lost 0 bases and 5 bases respectively, with 14 bases between them. The CDR3 runs 15 residues.

The chain uses TRBV11-2 and TRBJ1-1, with 11 bases lining up with TRBD1. This CDR3 has 14 amino acids. CDR1 and CDR2 (germline): SGHAT, FQNNGV. J was trimmed by 5 bases and V by 5 bases; bases with no gene match: 4. CDR3 in amino acids: CASSPGTGGTEAFF. CDR3 nucleotides: TGTGCCAGCAGCCCCGGGACAGGGGGGACTGAAGCTTTCTTT.

The chain's CDR3 is CASSLGAGIMKETQYF. In DNA form, the CDR3 reads TGTGCCAGCAGTTTGGGGGCGGGTATTATGAAAGAGACCCAGTACTTC. The chain employs TRBV28 and TRBJ2-5; possible D gene TRBD1, 6 bases. Trimming removed 3 bases at V and 3 bases at J, with 17 bases between. CDR1 and CDR2 from the germline V gene are MDHEN and SYDVKM. This CDR3 spans 16 amino acids. The full variable domain, rest sourced from reference TRBV28 and TRBJ2-5, is DVKVTQSSRYLVKRTGEKVFLECVQDMDHENMFWYRQDPGLGLRLIYFSYDVKMKEKGDIPEGYSVSREKKERFSLILESASTNQTSMYLCASSLGAGIMKETQYFGPGTRLLVL.

This chain joins TRBV4-3 and TRBJ2-7; a possible D gene is TRBD1 (7 bases). Between the trimmed V and J ends, which lost 0 bases and 0 bases, there was a span of 12 bases. There are 16 residues in the CDR3. Per the germline V gene, CDR1 is LGHNA and CDR2 is YSLEER. The CDR3 here is CASSQDRQGLSYEQYF. CDR3 in DNA: TGCGCCAGCAGCCAAGATAGACAGGGACTCTCCTACGAGCAGTACTTC.

V gene TRBV5-6 combines with J gene TRBJ1-1; D is unclear. CDR1 is SGHDT, CDR2 YYEEEE, per germline. The CDR3 contains 15 residues. V dropped 4 bases and J dropped 1 base, with 14 bases sitting between them. The CDR3 bases are TGTGCCAGCAGCCGGACCGATGGTTCGAACACTGAAGCTTTCTTT. Translated, it gives CASSRTDGSNTEAFF. The whole variable domain, remainder taken from reference TRBV5-6 and TRBJ1-1, is DAGVTQSPTHLIKTRGQQVTLRCSPKSGHDTVSWYQQALGQGPQFIFQYYEEEERQRGNFPDRFSGHQFPNYSSELNVNALLLGDSALYLCASSRTDGSNTEAFFGQGTRLTVV.

The rearrangement links TRBV19 to TRBJ1-4; D is undetermined. The V and J ends lost 1 base and 3 bases respectively, with 15 bases between them. The V gene's germline CDR1 is LNHDA and CDR2 SQIVND (reference sequence). There are 17 residues in the CDR3. CDR3 protein: CASSIVSGSGANEKLFF. In nucleotides, the CDR3 is TGTGCCAGTAGTATAGTGTCGGGATCCGGGGCTAATGAAAAACTGTTTTTT. Looking up the rest from reference TRBV19 and TRBJ1-4 gives the full variable domain: DGGITQSPKYLFRKEGQNVTLSCEQNLNHDAMYWYRQDPGQGLRLIYYSQIVNDFQKGDIAEGYSVSREKKESFPLTVTSAQKNPTAFYLCASSIVSGSGANEKLFFGSGTQLSVL.

The chain couples TRBV6-1 to TRBJ2-7, with 9 bases matching TRBD1. CDR1 is MNHNS, CDR2 SASEGT, per germline. The CDR3 runs to 15 residues. Trimming took 1 base from V and 3 from J; bases not matched to a gene: 4. The DNA of the CDR3 is TGTGCCAGCAGTGAAGTGGCGACAGGGGGCTACGAGCAGTACTTC. Translating gives CASSEVATGGYEQYF.

The chain recombines TRBV6-2 or TRBV6-3 with TRBJ2-7; 8 nucleotides match TRBD2. The V segment lost 5 bases and the J segment 2 bases; nucleotides outside the gene matches: 8. The CDR3 consists of 15 residues. The V gene's germline CDR1 is MNHEY and CDR2 SVGEGT. CDR3 DNA: TGTGCCAGCAGTGACCTGACTAGCGAGACCTACGAGCAGTACTTC. Encoded protein: CASSDLTSETYEQYF.

The rearrangement joins TRBV28 to TRBJ1-2, with D possibly TRBD1 on 6 matching bases. The CDR3 loop spans 13 amino acids. Germline CDR1 reads MDHEN; CDR2 reads SYDVKM. Trimming took 7 bases from V and 2 from J, leaving 11 bases between them. The CDR3 DNA follows: TGTGCCAGCACCCTAGACAGGAACTATGGCTACACCTTC. Protein product: CASTLDRNYGYTF.